This T cell receptor (beta chain) comes out of a study of blood T cell repertoires in COVID-19. The wider study: Acute and convalescent COVID-19 specimens originated in the United States, Italy and Spain.

The CDR3 is 15 residues long. Germline-derived CDR1 and CDR2 are SGHTA and FQGNSA. V was shortened by 1 base and J by 2 bases, with 11 bases between the two germline ends. Original data processing: Reference gene primer amplification yielded estimated nucleated cell counts. The assay was immunoSEQ multiplex PCR, and TCRdb's table has in-frame clones only and misses some. The DNA was the basis for D and trimming; V, J and clone size are from that table. The sample lists approximately 210,000 clones, just over 85% occurring once. Residents of about 25 US areas, aged about 18 to 100 years, made up the participants. Cohorts were based on clinical histories the participants reported.

The sequenced sample consisted of PBMCs or T cells enriched from blood (not recorded which). The source of this sequence is a woman in her fifties or sixties with acute COVID-19. This chain links TRBV7-2 with TRBJ2-5; D ambiguous. CDR3 residues: CASSLVWAIQETQYF. Written as DNA, the CDR3 is TGTGCCAGCAGCTTAGTCTGGGCCATACAAGAGACCCAGTACTTC.